The 5 T cell receptor beta chains reported below all come from one sample, sequenced in a study of T cells in Graves' hyperthyroidism and ophthalmopathy. Template material for amplifying TCR beta CDR3 regions consisted of RNA transcripts. TCR CDR3 underwent first-round RT-PCR with the HTBI primer set. Each CDR3 protein is one row after TCRdb ran MiXCR on the multiplex PCR reads. The sample carries under 400,000 distinct CDR3 sequences, about 12% recorded once. The sequenced material came from blood. Receptors originate from a woman aged 18-35 years with Graves' hyperthyroidism.

This clonotype was observed many times. J is TRBJ2-3 and V is TRBV5-1; D may be TRBD2 (6 bases). V was cut by 0 bases and J by 3 bases, with 11 bases left in between. The CDR3 is 15 residues long. Germline CDR1 reads SGHRS; CDR2 reads YFSETQ. The chain's CDR3 is CASSLGRARTDTQYF. The CDR3 DNA is TGCGCCAGCAGCTTGGGGAGGGCCAGGACAGATACGCAGTATTTT. Together with reference TRBV5-1 and TRBJ2-3, the CDR3 gives the full variable domain: KAGVTQTPRYLIKTRGQQVTLSCSPISGHRSVSWYQQTPGQGLQFLFEYFSETQRNKGNFPGRFSGRQFSNSRSEMNVSTLELGDSALYLCASSLGRARTDTQYFGPGTRLTVL.

This clonotype appeared many times. The chain employs TRBV7-2 and TRBJ2-1; possible D gene TRBD2, 6 bases. This CDR3 comprises 14 residues. The ends were cut back, 5 bases at V and 10 bases at J, with 18 bases in the middle. The germline gives CDR1 SGHTA, CDR2 FQGNSA. CDR3 amino acids: CASSLGGRVPEQFF. The CDR3 DNA reads as TGTGCCAGCAGCCTCGGAGGGCGGGTCCCGGAGCAGTTCTTC. Full variable domain (rest looked up from reference TRBV7-2 and TRBJ2-1): GAGVSQSPSNKVTEKGKDVELRCDPISGHTALYWYRQSLGQGLEFLIYFQGNSAPDKSGLPSDRFSAERTGGSVSTLTIQRTQQEDSAVYLCASSLGGRVPEQFFGPGTRLTVL.

This clonotype appeared many times. The chain has TRBV6-2 or TRBV6-3 and TRBJ2-1; D unclear. The germline V and J ends were trimmed by 6 bases and 8 bases, with 11 bases remaining between them. CDR1 and CDR2 from the germline V gene are MNHEY and SVGEGT. CDR3 length equals 12 residues. CDR3 sequence reads: CASRPPADEQFF. The CDR3 region has the DNA TGTGCCAGCAGACCTCCGGCGGATGAGCAGTTCTTC.

Concerning this clonotype itself: A much larger clone differs by one base, so this may be a read error. The chain couples TRBV4-2 to TRBJ1-5; 7 nucleotides align to TRBD1. Germline CDR1 LGHNA, CDR2 YNFKEQ. The CDR3 loop spans 15 amino acids. The CDR3 nucleotides are TGTGCCAGCAGCCAAGGAGTTAGGGGGCCTCAGCTCCAGCATTTT. Translation: CASSQGVRGPQLQHF.

CDR3 sequence (DNA): TGCAGTGCCCCTGGACAGGGCGCTAACTATGGCTACACCTTC. Protein: CSAPGQGANYGYTF. The chain is built from TRBV20-1 and TRBJ1-2; 8 nucleotides match TRBD1. With V trimmed by 6 bases and J by 0 bases, 6 bases remained unmatched. CDR1 and CDR2 from the germline V gene are DFQATT and SNEGSKA (reference sequence). This CDR3 comprises 14 residues.